This T cell receptor beta chain was found in a study of blood T cells in healthy people across ages. Whole-study results and caveats: PBMCs were not sorted, which prevented a conclusive comparison of naive versus antigen-experienced cells. With naive T cell percentage, TCR beta diversity showed a strong correlation.

The length of the CDR3 is 14 residues. V gave up 5 bases and J gave up 8 bases, with 16 bases separating them. Combining a sample-barcoded 5' primer with a J-beta primer mix, a second PCR ran for about 7 to 12 cycles. TCRdb ran MiXCR on the 5' RACE reads and lists one entry per CDR3 protein. The table lists fewer than 650,000 distinct CDR3 sequences, about 28% of them singletons. As regards this clonotype: Its specificity is not known.

This sample was shared with a second study, whose subject was T cells of mothers and their children.

The TCR sequence derives from a boy aged 2 to 10 in good health. This rearrangement joins TRBV12-3 or TRBV12-4 to TRBJ1-5; the D is unclear. The sample consisted of blood. CDR3 loop: CASSPRPIIEPQHF. CDR3 bases: TGTGCCAGCAGTCCCCGACCGATAATTGAGCCCCAGCATTTT.